The rows below give T cell receptor beta chains drawn from one sample of a study of OX40 agonist ivuxolimab in advanced cancers. Only in-frame clones appear in the TCRdb table, and some are missing; sequencing was by immunoSEQ multiplex PCR. The table records about 80,000 clones, 90% of them present only once. Sequenced material: CD4+ or CD8+ T cells sorted from blood, taken in a trial of the OX40 agonist ivuxolimab. All receptors derive from an adult with an advanced solid tumor such as melanoma, head and neck, liver or kidney cancer. The CDR3 runs from the conserved cysteine through the conserved F or W. Each record gives: D gene, clone size, CDR3 length, V gene, J gene, CDR3 DNA, CDR3 protein. D genes are given only for firm matches. The listing skips clone size in some rows; elsewhere it reads once, few, many or a size class.

-,few,19,TRBV11-2,TRBJ2-1,TGTGCCAGCAGCTTAAAACAGCTTAGCGGTACATCTACCTACAATGAGCAGTTCTTC,CASSLKQLSGTSTYNEQFF
-,-,15,TRBV5-4,TRBJ2-6,TGTGCCAGCAGCTTAGAGTTGGTTGGGGCCAACGTCCTGACTTTC,CASSLELVGANVLTF
TRBD2,-,18,TRBV11-1,TRBJ2-1,TGTGCCAGCAGCCCTGCGTGGGGAGCGGGATACCCCTACAATGAGCAGTTCTTC,CASSPAWGAGYPYNEQFF
TRBD2,-,16,TRBV5-1,TRBJ2-1,TGCGCCAGCAGCTTGGAGGCGGGAGATAGATACAATGAGCAGTTCTTC,CASSLEAGDRYNEQFF
-,-,13,TRBV5-5,TRBJ1-4,TGTGCCAGCAGCTCCCGGGGTTATGAAAAACTGTTTTTT,CASSSRGYEKLFF
TRBD1,-,18,TRBV4-2,TRBJ1-3,TGTGCCAGCAGCCAAGATCCCGGGACAGTCTATTCTGGAAACACCATATATTTT,CASSQDPGTVYSGNTIYF
-,-,16,TRBV7-9,TRBJ1-5,TGTGCCAGCAGCCAGTTGGGACCTACCGACAATCAGCCCCAGCATTTT,CASSQLGPTDNQPQHF
-,-,11,TRBV15,TRBJ2-2,TGTGCCACCAGCAGCACCGGGGAGCTGTTTTTT,CATSSTGELFF
-,-,17,TRBV4-2,TRBJ2-6,TGTGCCAGCAGCCAAGACCCCGGGACTGCTGGGGCCAACGTCCTGACTTTC,CASSQDPGTAGANVLTF
TRBD1,-,13,TRBV7-9,TRBJ2-5,TGTGCCAGCAGCCGACAGGGACAAGAGACCCAGTACTTC,CASSRQGQETQYF
TRBD1,-,15,TRBV5-8,TRBJ2-5,TGTGCCAGCAGCTTGGCCAGGGGGCTTGTTGAGACCCAGTACTTC,CASSLARGLVETQYF
-,-,12,TRBV28,TRBJ2-3,TGTGCCAGCATGATTAGCACAGATACGCAGTATTTT,CASMISTDTQYF
-,-,10,TRBV20-1,TRBJ2-1,TGCAGTGCTAGAGTCACTGAGCAGTTCTTC,CSARVTEQFF